The clone carrying this T cell receptor beta chain turned up a few times. Its antigen is undetermined. In TCRdb, the 5' RACE reads were re-called with MiXCR into one record per CDR3 protein. The profile shows about 74,000 distinct CDR3 sequences, roughly 5% of them singletons. This record belongs to a study of neurological immune-mediated disorders. This CDR3 has 15 amino acids. Trimming removed 2 bases from V and 0 bases from J, with 10 bases in between. Germline lookup yields CDR1 MNHNY and CDR2 SVGAGI (reference sequence). It was from 2 million PBMCs stored at -80 C that the unsorted libraries were obtained. Study results and limitations: HTLV-1-associated myelopathy showed the most TCR clonal expansion; multiple sclerosis the least, below healthy controls.

Source material: PBMCs. The V gene is TRBV6-6, the J gene TRBJ1-1, with D possibly TRBD1 on 6 matching bases. The receptor comes from a young man with multiple sclerosis. CDR3 DNA sequence: TGTGCCAGCAGTTACGGGGGGCAGATGAACACTGAAGCTTTCTTT. Translating it yields CASSYGGQMNTEAFF.